The rows below give T cell receptor beta chains drawn from one sample of a study of T-cell reconstitution after alpha-beta-depleted transplantation in children. A single record per CDR3 protein comes from TCRdb applying MiXCR to the PCR reads. The data show 350,000 to 400,000 distinct CDR3 sequences, with about an eighth seen just once and over 3.5% held by the top ten. The sequenced sample was PBMCs, obtained from the stem cell graft. These receptors all stem from a human donor who donated a stem cell graft to a child with Fanconi anemia. The CDR3 runs from the conserved cysteine through the conserved F or W. A D gene is named only where the DNA matches it firmly. Clone size appears in some rows only: once, few, many, or a class for an expanded clone.

V: TRBV12-3/TRBV12-4; D: NA; J: TRBJ2-3; size: many; length: 11; CDR3: CASSQYRYVYF; DNA: TGTGCCAGCAGTCAATACAGATATGTGTATTTT
V: TRBV5-1; D: NA; J: TRBJ1-2; size: NA; length: 16; CDR3: CASSTSHSGAIYGYTF; DNA: TGCGCCAGCAGCACCTCGCACTCGGGCGCGATCTATGGCTACACCTTC
V: TRBV5-6; D: TRBD1; J: TRBJ1-1; size: many; length: 13; CDR3: CASSWTQGAEAFF; DNA: TGTGCCAGCAGCTGGACCCAGGGGGCTGAAGCTTTCTTT
V: TRBV27; D: TRBD2; J: TRBJ2-2; size: few; length: 14; CDR3: CASTSGSGTGELFF; DNA: TGTGCCAGCACTAGCGGGAGTGGCACCGGGGAGCTGTTTTTT
V: TRBV7-8; D: TRBD1; J: TRBJ2-1; size: few; length: 15; CDR3: CASSHTGGVVDEQFF; DNA: TGTGCCAGCAGCCACACAGGGGGCGTGGTGGATGAGCAGTTCTTC
V: TRBV12-3/TRBV12-4; D: NA; J: TRBJ2-3; size: NA; length: 14; CDR3: CASSVLAPPDTQYF; DNA: TGTGCCAGCAGTGTATTAGCTCCCCCAGATACGCAGTATTTT
V: TRBV29-1; D: NA; J: TRBJ2-3; size: NA; length: 15; CDR3: CSVIRQGGGTDTQYF; DNA: TGCAGCGTTATTAGACAGGGAGGGGGCACAGATACGCAGTATTTT
V: TRBV11-1; D: NA; J: TRBJ2-1; size: many; length: 17; CDR3: CASSQTPGRYRDNEQFF; DNA: TGTGCCAGCAGCCAAACCCCCGGTCGTTACAGGGACAATGAGCAGTTCTTC
V: TRBV24-1; D: NA; J: TRBJ1-5; size: few; length: 16; CDR3: CATSDSGRSSNQPQHF; DNA: TGTGCCACCAGTGATTCTGGCCGCTCGAGCAATCAGCCCCAGCATTTT
V: TRBV10-3; D: NA; J: TRBJ1-2; size: many; length: 14; CDR3: CAISESRHVYGYTF; DNA: TGTGCCATCAGTGAGTCCCGGCACGTCTATGGCTACACCTTC
V: TRBV6-2/TRBV6-3; D: NA; J: TRBJ2-3; size: few; length: 12; CDR3: CASSYVPHTQYF; DNA: TGTGCCAGCAGTTATGTCCCCCATACGCAGTATTTT
V: TRBV4-3; D: NA; J: TRBJ2-1; size: many; length: 15; CDR3: CASISELASHNEQFF; DNA: TGCGCCAGCATCTCCGAACTAGCTTCCCACAATGAGCAGTTCTTC
V: TRBV6-2/TRBV6-3; D: TRBD1; J: TRBJ2-5; size: NA; length: 15; CDR3: CASRPSGTGTETQYF; DNA: TGTGCCAGCAGACCCTCCGGGACAGGGACAGAGACCCAGTACTTC
V: TRBV12-3/TRBV12-4; D: TRBD1; J: TRBJ2-5; size: few; length: 15; CDR3: CASSNNRGPGETQYF; DNA: TGTGCCAGCAGTAACAACAGGGGTCCGGGTGAGACCCAGTACTTC
V: TRBV20-1; D: NA; J: TRBJ2-1; size: NA; length: 14; CDR3: CSASQGPTYNEQFF; DNA: TGCAGTGCTTCCCAGGGGCCCACCTACAATGAGCAGTTCTTC